The 32 T cell receptor beta chains below were found in one sample sequenced in a study of T cells in Graves' hyperthyroidism and ophthalmopathy. The investigators amplified TCR beta CDR3 regions from RNA transcripts. The TCR CDR3 first-round RT-PCR relied on the HTBI primer set. TCRdb re-called the multiplex PCR reads through MiXCR, storing one row per CDR3 protein. The table records approximately 510,000 distinct CDR3 sequences, around 21% of them present only once. The specimen was blood. The receptors were gathered from a man between 18 and 35 years old with Graves' hyperthyroidism.

This clonotype appeared many times. This chain links TRBV12-3 or TRBV12-4 with TRBJ1-2; D remains ambiguous. The CDR3 runs 11 residues. Trimming cost V 3 bases and J 8 bases, with 7 bases left between them. The CDR3 loop is CASSFLGGYTF. The CDR3 region has the DNA TGTGCCAGCAGTTTTTTAGGGGGCTACACCTTC.

The table lists this clonotype with many counts. The genes are TRBV28 and TRBJ1-5; a weak D match, TRBD1 (6 bases). Between the trimmed V and J ends, which lost 6 bases and 5 bases, there was a span of 8 bases. This CDR3 has 12 residues. Germline V gene sequence: CDR1 MDHEN, CDR2 SYDVKM. The DNA for the CDR3 is TGTGCCAGCAGGGACAGATATCAGCCCCAGCATTTT. It translates to CASRDRYQPQHF.

This clonotype was detected ten times or more. The genes are TRBV25-1 and TRBJ1-5; no firm D call. The CDR3 consists of 14 residues. Trimming cost V 8 bases and J 9 bases, with 20 bases left between them. Germline CDR1 is MGHDK and CDR2 is SYGVNS. CDR3 sequence (DNA): TGTGCCAGCGGAATGACAACCCCATATCGGCCCCAGCATTTT. Protein product: CASGMTTPYRPQHF.

In its sample, this clonotype was seen many times. This chain joins TRBV12-3 or TRBV12-4 and TRBJ1-2; D gene ambiguous. Trimming stripped 5 bases from V and 0 bases from J, with 13 bases between. The CDR3 totals 15 residues. CDR3 nucleotides: TGTGCCAGCAGTCCCGGCGGGGTAGCTAACTATGGCTACACCTTC. Its translation is CASSPGGVANYGYTF.

This clonotype showed up many times. The rearrangement joins TRBV20-1 to TRBJ1-1; 10 nucleotides align to TRBD1. Germline assignment: CDR1 DFQATT and CDR2 SNEGSKA (reference sequence). The J segment lost 1 base and the V segment lost 2 bases, leaving 16 bases of the junction unmatched. This CDR3 contains 19 residues. CDR3 nucleotides: TGCAGTGCTAGAAGGGGGCTCAGGGACAGGGGACTAAAGAACACTGAAGCTTTCTTT. Translation gives CSARRGLRDRGLKNTEAFF.

The table lists this clonotype with many counts. This chain joins TRBV29-1 and TRBJ1-2; D may be TRBD1 (6 bases). V was clipped by 6 bases and J by 8 bases, with 19 bases between them. This CDR3 is 13 amino acids long. The germline V gene has CDR1 SQVTM and CDR2 ANQGSEA. The CDR3 bases are TGCAGCGTGAGACGGGGGGCAGGGGACGGCTACACCTTC. It translates to CSVRRGAGDGYTF.

At least ten counts were recorded for this clonotype. CDR3 loop: CASSEPPYGYTF. DNA of the CDR3: TGTGCCAGCAGTGAACCCCCCTATGGCTACACCTTC. The V and J genes are TRBV2 and TRBJ1-2; D call uncertain. In germline, CDR1 is SNHLY, CDR2 FYNNEI. V lost 2 bases, J lost 4 bases, and 5 bases lay in between. The CDR3 loop spans 12 amino acids.

This clonotype was recorded many times. The chain couples TRBV6-1 to TRBJ1-5, with D tentatively TRBD1 (6 bases). The germline gives CDR1 MNHNS, CDR2 SASEGT. The CDR3 covers 16 residues. The V and J ends lost 4 bases and 4 bases respectively, with 17 bases between them. CDR3 bases: TGTGCCAGCAGTGGTTTACCCGGGACATCTAATCAGCCCCAGCATTTT. Translation: CASSGLPGTSNQPQHF.

This chain uses TRBV15 with TRBJ1-2; no reliable D call. The length of the CDR3 is 13 residues. The germline V gene has CDR1 LNHNV and CDR2 YYDKDF (reference sequence). V shed 1 base and J shed 2 bases, with 5 bases lying between them. The CDR3 reads CATSRGENYGYTF. DNA of the CDR3: TGTGCCACCAGCAGAGGAGAGAACTATGGCTACACCTTC.

This clonotype has just a few counts. The CDR3 region is CAWSEQASRDTQYF. The CDR3 DNA sequence: TGTGCCTGGAGTGAGCAAGCCTCCCGAGATACGCAGTATTTT. This sequence joins TRBV30 and TRBJ2-3; no reliable D call. Germline loops: CDR1 GTSNPN, CDR2 SVGIG (reference sequence). The CDR3 has 14 residues. V lost 1 base and J 5 bases, leaving 13 bases between the germline ends.

This clonotype was recorded many times. This chain links TRBV28 with TRBJ1-5; D gene ambiguous. CDR3 length: 13 residues. Trimming pared 4 bases from V and 4 bases from J, leaving 8 bases between. Per germline, CDR1 MDHEN and CDR2 SYDVKM. The CDR3 is CASSSPSNQPQHF. The DNA of the CDR3 is TGTGCCAGCAGTTCTCCCTCTAATCAGCCCCAGCATTTT.

Ten or more counts support this clonotype. The CDR3 region has the DNA TGTGCCAGCAGTTCCCTAGGAGGGGGCGAAGTTGACACTGAAGCTTTCTTT. Translating it yields CASSSLGGGEVDTEAFF. The V call is TRBV6-5, the J call TRBJ1-1; TRBD1 agrees at 7 bases. Germline values: CDR1 MNHEY, CDR2 SVGAGI. CDR3 length: 17 residues. The V and J ends lost 4 bases and 3 bases, in that order; junction bases with no gene match: 14.

This clonotype was picked up many times. V and J are TRBV6-1 and TRBJ1-5; no definite D call. The CDR3 has 11 amino acids. V lost 3 bases and J lost 7, with 4 bases in between. From germline, CDR1 is MNHNS and CDR2 SASEGT. The CDR3 coding sequence is TGTGCCAGCAGTGACATCCAGCCCCAGCATTTT. Its protein is CASSDIQPQHF.

This clonotype was observed many times. J is TRBJ2-7 and V is TRBV9; weak D call: TRBD2 (6 bases). Germline values: CDR1 SGDLS, CDR2 YYNGEE. Trimming took 7 bases from V and 4 from J, leaving 18 bases between them. The CDR3 spans 14 residues. CDR3: CASSPRLVPYEQYF. The CDR3, as DNA: TGTGCCAGCTCACCCCGACTAGTACCGTACGAGCAGTACTTC.

This clonotype was counted many times. This chain uses TRBV5-1 with TRBJ2-7; 9 bases map to TRBD1. The length of the CDR3 is 15 residues. The trim removed 4 bases at V and 2 bases at J, leaving 7 bases unmatched. Germline CDR1 SGHRS, CDR2 YFSETQ. The CDR3 is CASSEGTGFPYEQYF. The CDR3 region has the DNA TGCGCCAGCAGCGAGGGGACAGGGTTCCCCTACGAGCAGTACTTC.

This clonotype was counted ten times or more. The chain combines TRBV7-2 with TRBJ2-7; TRBD1 aligns across 7 bases. The CDR3 totals 14 residues. V trimming: 4 bases; J trimming: 6 bases; junction bases outside the gene matches: 9. Germline V lookup: CDR1 SGHTA, CDR2 FQGNSA. The CDR3: CASSSLGTVLEQYF. The CDR3 DNA reads TGTGCCAGCAGCTCCCTTGGGACAGTCCTCGAGCAGTACTTC. Full variable domain (outside the CDR3, taken from reference TRBV7-2 and TRBJ2-7): GAGVSQSPSNKVTEKGKDVELRCDPISGHTALYWYRQSLGQGLEFLIYFQGNSAPDKSGLPSDRFSAERTGGSVSTLTIQRTQQEDSAVYLCASSSLGTVLEQYFGPGTRLTVT.

This clonotype appeared a few times. This may arise from a read error, as a much more abundant clone is one base away. The conserved final phenylalanine or tryptophan is absent from the CDR3, which likely points to a read error. V is TRBV28 and J is TRBJ2-6, with D perhaps TRBD1 (6 bases). In germline, CDR1 is MDHEN, CDR2 SYDVKM. CDR3 length: 15 amino acids. V lost 7 bases and J 1 base, leaving 11 bases between the germline ends. The CDR3 DNA reads as TGTGCCAGCAATATCAGGGGATCTGGGGCCAACGTCCTGACTTTG. This sequence encodes CASNIRGSGANVLTL.

This clonotype appeared many times. The J gene is TRBJ2-5, the V gene TRBV20-1; D possibly corresponds to TRBD2 (5 bases). Germline lookup yields CDR1 DFQATT and CDR2 SNEGSKA (reference sequence). The CDR3 runs to 12 residues. V was shortened by 6 bases and J by 2 bases, with 10 bases between the two germline ends. The CDR3 DNA is TGCAGTGCCGGACTTCTACAAGAGACCCAGTACTTC. It specifies CSAGLLQETQYF.

Of note for this clonotype: A much larger clone sits a single nucleotide away, making a read error possible. The V and J genes are TRBV5-5 and TRBJ1-1, with D unclear. The CDR3 contains 14 residues. Germline V gives CDR1 SGHKS, CDR2 YYEKEE (reference sequence). The CDR3 DNA reads TGTGTCAGCAGCCGGGGAACGGGGAGCACTGAAGCTTTCTTT. It yields the protein CVSSRGTGSTEAFF.

This clonotype was recorded a few times. The J gene is TRBJ1-1, the V gene TRBV29-1; D not certain. Germline assignment: CDR1 SQVTM and CDR2 ANQGSEA. This CDR3 comprises 11 residues. Trimming took 6 bases from V and 6 from J, leaving 11 bases between them. The CDR3, as DNA: TGCAGCGTGCCCAAGGGCTCTGAAGCTTTCTTT. This encodes CSVPKGSEAFF.

This clonotype appeared many times. The genes are TRBV20-1 and TRBJ2-7; TRBD1 agrees at 7 bases. This CDR3 contains 12 residues. Germline loops: CDR1 DFQATT, CDR2 SNEGSKA (reference sequence). Trimming at V came to 5 bases and at J to 3 bases, leaving 4 bases not matched to a gene. This CDR3 is CSASDRYYEQYF. The CDR3 nucleotides read TGCAGTGCTTCGGACAGGTACTACGAGCAGTACTTC.

This clonotype showed up many times. This chain links TRBV19 with TRBJ1-5, with 8 bases lining up with TRBD1. The CDR3 is 15 amino acids. CDR1 is LNHDA and CDR2 is SQIVND in the germline V gene (reference sequence). V lost 3 bases and J lost 4; bases outside the gene matches: 5. The CDR3 protein is CASSIDRGRNQPQHF. The CDR3 DNA reads TGTGCCAGTAGTATCGACAGGGGTAGAAATCAGCCCCAGCATTTT.

This clonotype was detected ten times or more. The V call is TRBV11-2, the J call TRBJ2-4; tentative D call: TRBD1 (6 bases). Germline V gives CDR1 SGHAT, CDR2 FQNNGV. V lost 1 base, J lost 6 bases, and 13 bases lay in between. This CDR3 has 15 amino acids. The CDR3 DNA sequence: TGTGCCAGCAGCTTAGGCAACAGGGAGTCAAACATTCAGTACTTC. It encodes CASSLGNRESNIQYF.

This clonotype was detected only a few times. This chain joins TRBV12-3 or TRBV12-4 and TRBJ1-5; D remains unclear. The CDR3 totals 17 residues. V was trimmed by 1 base and J by 3 bases, leaving 16 bases between them. In DNA form, the CDR3 reads TGTGCCAGCAGTTTAGAGGGTAGGGTACGACCCAATCAGCCCCAGCATTTT. Its translation is CASSLEGRVRPNQPQHF.

A few counts support this clonotype. The chain couples TRBV30 to TRBJ1-1; possible D gene TRBD1, 5 bases. From germline, CDR1 is GTSNPN and CDR2 SVGIG (reference sequence). This CDR3 contains 11 residues. V was pared by 5 bases and J by 6 bases, with 10 bases between. CDR3 in amino acids: CAWDVGAEAFF. DNA of the CDR3: TGTGCCTGGGATGTGGGGGCTGAAGCTTTCTTT.

J is TRBJ2-7 and V is TRBV4-2, with D perhaps TRBD1 (6 bases). Germline CDR1 reads LGHNA; CDR2 reads YNFKEQ. CDR3 size: 20 residues. Trimming removed 6 bases from V and 6 bases from J, with 36 bases in between. CDR3 sequence reads: CASSQPSIPHSGLRGSEQYF. CDR3 DNA: TGTGCCAGCAGTCAACCCTCAATACCCCACTCGGGCCTCAGGGGCTCCGAGCAGTACTTC.

In regard to this clonotype: With a much larger clone just one base away, this may be a read error. The chain links TRBV6-1 to TRBJ2-5; D is perhaps TRBD2 (6 bases). Germline V gene data show CDR1 as MNHNS and CDR2 as SASEGT. This CDR3 comprises 15 residues. The CDR3 is CASSPPRDSQETKYF. CDR3 DNA: TGTGCCAGCAGTCCGCCCCGGGACTCCCAAGAGACCAAGTACTTC.

This clonotype was seen at least ten times. This chain links TRBV28 with TRBJ2-4, with TRBD1 identical over 10 bases. Trimming removed 3 bases from V and 7 bases from J; junction bases left unmatched: 3. CDR3 length: 14 amino acids. The germline CDR1 and CDR2 sequences are MDHEN and SYDVKM. This CDR3 reads CASSFEGQGNIQYF. In nucleotides, the CDR3 is TGTGCCAGCAGTTTTGAGGGACAGGGGAACATTCAGTACTTC.

This clonotype was observed many times. V is TRBV5-1 and J is TRBJ1-3; D not certain. The CDR3 is made up of 14 amino acids. Trimming stripped 4 bases from V and 0 bases from J, with 8 bases between. Germline CDR1 SGHRS, CDR2 YFSETQ. The CDR3 region is CASSGDFSGNTIYF. The CDR3 coding sequence is TGCGCCAGCAGCGGAGACTTCTCTGGAAACACCATATATTTT.

This chain's CDR3 is CASRQFPGTNYEQYF. DNA for the CDR3: TGTGCCAGCAGACAGTTTCCCGGGACCAACTACGAGCAGTACTTC. The chain combines TRBV6-1 with TRBJ2-7, with D perhaps given as TRBD1 or TRBD2 (5 bases each). The V and J ends lost 6 bases and 3 bases respectively, with 18 bases between them. Germline V CDR1 and CDR2: MNHNS, SASEGT. The CDR3 runs 15 residues.

This clonotype was observed at least ten times. CDR3 sequence (DNA): TGTGCCAGCCGAGACAGGGGCGTGAACACTGAAGCTTTCTTT. Its protein is CASRDRGVNTEAFF. The rearrangement joins TRBV2 to TRBJ1-1; 8 bases are shared with TRBD1. CDR1 SNHLY and CDR2 FYNNEI come from the germline V gene. The CDR3 consists of 14 residues. V was clipped by 8 bases and J by 0 bases; unmatched bases: 5. The whole variable domain, remainder taken from reference TRBV2 and TRBJ1-1, is EPEVTQTPSHQVTQMGQEVILRCVPISNHLYFYWYRQILGQKVEFLVSFYNNEISEKSEIFDDQFSVERPDGSNFTLKIRSTKLEDSAMYFCASRDRGVNTEAFFGQGTRLTVV.

This clonotype was seen at least ten times. Being one base from a much bigger clone, this may be a read error. The chain carries TRBV12-3 or TRBV12-4 and TRBJ1-1; perhaps TRBD1 as D (6 bases). The CDR3 length is 16 residues. The CDR3 loop reads CASSLDGGRGNTEALF. As DNA, the CDR3 is TGTGCCAGCAGTTTAGACGGGGGGCGCGGGAACACTGAAGCTCTCTTT.